A selection of T cell receptor beta chains follows, all from one sample in a study of CD8 T cells in Susac syndrome. TCRdb used MiXCR to reprocess the immunoSEQ multiplex PCR reads, holding one entry per CDR3 protein. Found here are 150,000 to 190,000 distinct CDR3 sequences, 85% to 95% of them singletons; the top ten hold 0.16%. Sequencing was done on a sample of CD4+ T cells from PBMCs. The receptors come from a human donor with Susac syndrome. The CDR3 runs from the conserved cysteine through the conserved F or W. Not all rows give a size; the values are once, few, many and, for expanded clones, a class.

>TRBJ1-5|TRBV20-1|.
CSASIGNQPQHF
>TRBJ1-5|TRBV5-5|.
CASSLVPGRSYQPQHF
>TRBJ2-3|TRBV25-1|.
CASRGTSGGADTQYF
>TRBJ2-3|TRBV20-1|.
CSARGLAGGEGTQYF
>TRBJ2-7|TRBV20-1|.
CSAMGSYEQYF
>TRBJ1-5|TRBV7-2|once
CASREDSNQPQHF
>TRBJ2-2|TRBV20-1|.
CSASGGARTGELFF
>TRBJ1-5|TRBV12-3/TRBV12-4|once
CASSFGAAQPQHF
>TRBJ1-1|TRBV12-3/TRBV12-4|.
CASSRRPLVGNTEAFF
>TRBJ2-3|TRBV19|.
CASRHQITQYF
>TRBJ2-7|TRBV4-2|.
CASSQGGQGLYEQYF
>TRBJ1-3|TRBV6-5|.
CASSSLRRGSGNTIYF
>TRBJ1-1|TRBV9|.
CASSGQVNTEAFF
>TRBJ1-4|TRBV29-1|.
CSVVRFEKLFF
>TRBJ2-1|TRBV18|.
CASSKGGGVDEQFF
>TRBJ2-1|TRBV24-1|.
CATSKGGSDEQFF
>TRBJ1-2|TRBV23-1|.
CASSWEVGYTF
>TRBJ1-1|TRBV24-1|once
CATVNLAGEAFF
>TRBJ2-4|TRBV12-3/TRBV12-4|.
CASSLGWRTQKNIQYF
>TRBJ2-7|TRBV20-1|.
CSAREDNRGHEQYF
>TRBJ2-7|TRBV7-2|.
CASSTPGGPYEQYF
>TRBJ2-1|TRBV4-3|.
CASSQEFAGSSSYNEQFF
>TRBJ1-1|TRBV18|.
CASSPGTAGTEAFF
>TRBJ2-3|TRBV25-1|.
CASSELAGVADTQYF
>TRBJ1-3|TRBV7-9|.
CASSLGDSGNTIYF
>TRBJ1-2|TRBV23-1|.
CASSGPGRTNYGYTF
>TRBJ2-1|TRBV20-1|.
CSARPPGGKSYNEQFF
>TRBJ2-5|TRBV7-2|.
CASSFALAGSQETQYF
>TRBJ2-1|TRBV12-3/TRBV12-4|.
CASSFWGQGPNEQFF
>TRBJ2-4|TRBV20-1|.
CSARDRAGGDLGIQYF
>TRBJ1-4|TRBV12-3/TRBV12-4|.
CASSSQGGEKLFF
>TRBJ1-6|TRBV29-1|once
CSPHDVEGSPLHF
>TRBJ1-2|TRBV7-9|.
CASSSPQGNGYGYTF
>TRBJ2-3|TRBV15|.
CATRGDPPISTDTQYF
>TRBJ2-3|TRBV27|once
CASSFGTSDTDTQYF
>TRBJ1-1|TRBV10-3|.
CAISEPGLPNTEAFF
>TRBJ1-1|TRBV29-1|.
CSVDGQGIGTEAFF
>TRBJ1-6|TRBV10-3|.
CATQDRGSPLHF
>TRBJ1-1|TRBV20-1|.
CSATPTDTEAFF
>TRBJ2-5|TRBV28|.
CASSSRDTHQETQYF
>TRBJ1-4|TRBV9|.
CASSVGGENEKLFF
>TRBJ1-1|TRBV25-1|.
CASSYRGEDTEAFF
>TRBJ2-1|TRBV29-1|.
CSVKAGVSEQFF
>TRBJ2-3|TRBV24-1|once
CATSGTAGGTDTQYF
>TRBJ1-5|TRBV7-6|.
CASSLEVGTNQPQHF
>TRBJ2-1|TRBV7-2|.
CASSLEFHLAGGPGNEQFF
>TRBJ1-1|TRBV12-3/TRBV12-4|.
CASSPGQGVSAFF
>TRBJ2-5|TRBV7-3|.
CASSGPGETQYF
>TRBJ1-5|TRBV15|.
CATSSIAQPQHF
>TRBJ1-1|TRBV25-1|.
CASSFAGARGTEAFF
>TRBJ1-1|TRBV4-3|.
CASSQTTGTGNTEAFF
>TRBJ1-4|TRBV4-1|.
CASSQGTPFEEKLFF
>TRBJ2-7|TRBV19|.
CASSIDREQYF
>TRBJ2-3|TRBV19|.
CASSPMRGTDTQYF
>TRBJ2-5|TRBV29-1|.
CSVAQQGRQETQYF
>TRBJ2-6|TRBV12-3/TRBV12-4|.
CASSYRVPGANVLTF
>TRBJ1-6|TRBV7-8|.
CASSLGQGYNSPLHF
>TRBJ2-3|TRBV3-1|.
CASSPSEIGADTQYF
>TRBJ1-5|TRBV27|.
CASSYGQYSNQPQHF